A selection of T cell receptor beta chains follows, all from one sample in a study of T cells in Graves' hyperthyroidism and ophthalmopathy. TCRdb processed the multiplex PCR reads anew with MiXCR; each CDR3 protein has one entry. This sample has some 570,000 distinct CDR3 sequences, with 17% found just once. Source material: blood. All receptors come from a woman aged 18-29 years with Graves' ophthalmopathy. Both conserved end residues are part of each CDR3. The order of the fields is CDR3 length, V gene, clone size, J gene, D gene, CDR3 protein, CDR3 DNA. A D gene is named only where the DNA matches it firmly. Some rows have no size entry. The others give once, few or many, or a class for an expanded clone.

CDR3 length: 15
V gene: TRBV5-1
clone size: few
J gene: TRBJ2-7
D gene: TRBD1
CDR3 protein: CASSFGTGGSYEQYF
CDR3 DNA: TGCGCCAGCAGCTTCGGGACAGGGGGTTCCTACGAGCAGTACTTC

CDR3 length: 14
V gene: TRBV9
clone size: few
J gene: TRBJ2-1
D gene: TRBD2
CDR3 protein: CASSDGTSGGPEFF
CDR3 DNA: TGTGCCAGCAGCGACGGAACTAGCGGGGGTCCAGAGTTCTTC

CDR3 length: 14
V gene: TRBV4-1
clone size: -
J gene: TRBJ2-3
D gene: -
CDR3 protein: CASSPSWFRDTQYF
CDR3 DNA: TGCGCCAGCAGCCCGTCTTGGTTCCGAGATACGCAGTATTTT

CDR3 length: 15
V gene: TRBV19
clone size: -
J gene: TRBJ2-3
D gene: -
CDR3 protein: CASTTQTGRTDTQYF
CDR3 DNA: TGTGCCAGTACCACCCAGACAGGGAGGACAGATACGCAGTATTTT

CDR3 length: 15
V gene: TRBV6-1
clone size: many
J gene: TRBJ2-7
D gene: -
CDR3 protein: CASSEGPGPAYEQYF
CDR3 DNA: TGTGCCAGCAGTGAGGGGCCAGGGCCAGCGTACGAGCAGTACTTC

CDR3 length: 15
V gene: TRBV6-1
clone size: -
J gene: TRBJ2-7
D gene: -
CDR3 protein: CAIRLGSGEVYEQYF
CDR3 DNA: TGTGCCATCCGCCTGGGGTCGGGGGAGGTATACGAGCAGTACTTC

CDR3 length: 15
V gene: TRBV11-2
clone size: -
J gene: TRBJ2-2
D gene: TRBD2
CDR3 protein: CASSSRDYHTGELFF
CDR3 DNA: TGTGCCAGCAGCTCCCGGGACTACCACACCGGGGAGCTGTTTTTT

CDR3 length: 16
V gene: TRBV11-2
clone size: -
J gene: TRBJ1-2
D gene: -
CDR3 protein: CASRRPGTQRVYGYTF
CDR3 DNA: TGTGCCAGCAGGAGGCCCGGGACTCAGAGGGTATATGGCTACACCTTC

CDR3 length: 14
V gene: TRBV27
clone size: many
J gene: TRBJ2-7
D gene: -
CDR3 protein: CASRLPGRPYEQYF
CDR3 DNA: TGTGCCAGCCGTTTGCCAGGGCGCCCCTACGAGCAGTACTTC

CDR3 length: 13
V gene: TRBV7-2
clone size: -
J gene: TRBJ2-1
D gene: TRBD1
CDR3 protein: CASSDASRGRQFF
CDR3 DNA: TGTGCCAGCAGCGACGCTTCCAGGGGGCGGCAGTTCTTC

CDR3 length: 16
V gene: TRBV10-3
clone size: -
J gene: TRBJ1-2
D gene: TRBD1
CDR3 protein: CAISEGTGGFLWGYTF
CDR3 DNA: TGTGCCATCAGTGAGGGGACAGGGGGCTTTCTCTGGGGCTACACCTTC

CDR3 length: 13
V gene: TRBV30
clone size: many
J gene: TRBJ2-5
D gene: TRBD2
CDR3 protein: CAWSVLAGETQYF
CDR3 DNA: TGTGCCTGGAGTGTACTAGCGGGAGAGACCCAGTACTTC

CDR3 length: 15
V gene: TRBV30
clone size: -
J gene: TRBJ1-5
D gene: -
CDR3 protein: CAWSEFGGTNQPQHF
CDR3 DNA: TGTGCCTGGAGTGAATTCGGGGGCACCAATCAGCCCCAGCATTTT

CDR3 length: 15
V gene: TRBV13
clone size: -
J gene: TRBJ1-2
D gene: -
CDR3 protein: CASSHIGQSIYGYTF
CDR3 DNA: TGTGCCAGCAGCCACATCGGACAGAGTATCTATGGCTACACCTTC

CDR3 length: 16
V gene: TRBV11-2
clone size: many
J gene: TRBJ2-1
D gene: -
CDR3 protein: CASSLDRPGSYNEQFF
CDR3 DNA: TGTGCCAGCAGCTTAGATCGACCAGGGTCCTACAATGAGCAGTTCTTC

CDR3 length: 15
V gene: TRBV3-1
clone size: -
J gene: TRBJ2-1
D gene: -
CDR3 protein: CASSSIVSSYNEQFF
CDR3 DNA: TGTGCCAGCAGCTCCATTGTGAGCTCCTACAATGAGCAGTTCTTC

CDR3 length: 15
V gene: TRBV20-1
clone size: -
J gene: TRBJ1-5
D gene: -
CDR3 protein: CSAWKDALRNQPQHF
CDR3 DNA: TGCAGTGCCTGGAAAGACGCCTTGCGCAATCAGCCCCAGCATTTT

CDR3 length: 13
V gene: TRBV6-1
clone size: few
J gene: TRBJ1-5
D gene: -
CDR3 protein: CASRDGSNQPQHF
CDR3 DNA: TGTGCCAGCAGGGACGGGAGCAATCAGCCCCAGCATTTT

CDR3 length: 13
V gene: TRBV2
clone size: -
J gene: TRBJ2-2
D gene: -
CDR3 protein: CASVVSNTGELFF
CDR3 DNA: TGTGCCAGCGTAGTGTCGAACACCGGGGAGCTGTTTTTT

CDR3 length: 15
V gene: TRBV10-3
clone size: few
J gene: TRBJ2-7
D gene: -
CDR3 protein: CAISGGGGTIYEQYF
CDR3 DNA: TGTGCCATCAGTGGCGGAGGGGGGACCATCTACGAGCAGTACTTC

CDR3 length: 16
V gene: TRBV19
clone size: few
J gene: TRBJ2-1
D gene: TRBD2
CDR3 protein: CASSTQGTSGGAEQFF
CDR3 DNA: TGTGCCAGTAGTACCCAGGGGACTAGCGGGGGGGCGGAGCAGTTCTTC

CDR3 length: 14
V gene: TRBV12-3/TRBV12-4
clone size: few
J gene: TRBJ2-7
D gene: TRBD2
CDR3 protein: CASTKIGLAAEQYF
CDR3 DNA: TGTGCCAGCACCAAAATAGGACTAGCGGCAGAGCAGTACTTC

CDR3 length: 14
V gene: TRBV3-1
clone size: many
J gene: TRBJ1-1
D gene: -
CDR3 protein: CASSQVSVRTEAFF
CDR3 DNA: TGTGCCAGCAGCCAAGTCAGCGTTCGAACTGAAGCTTTCTTT

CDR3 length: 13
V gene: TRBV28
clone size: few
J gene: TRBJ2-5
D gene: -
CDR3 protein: CATASFVEETQYF
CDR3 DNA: TGTGCCACCGCCTCGTTTGTTGAGGAGACCCAGTACTTC

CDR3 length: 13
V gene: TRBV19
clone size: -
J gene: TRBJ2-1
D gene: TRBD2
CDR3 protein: CASGLADYNEQFF
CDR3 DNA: TGTGCCAGCGGACTAGCGGACTACAATGAGCAGTTCTTC

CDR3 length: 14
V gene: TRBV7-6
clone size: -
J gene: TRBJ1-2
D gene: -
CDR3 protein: CASSLVAGTYGYTF
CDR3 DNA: TGTGCCAGCAGCTTAGTGGCAGGGACCTATGGCTACACCTTC

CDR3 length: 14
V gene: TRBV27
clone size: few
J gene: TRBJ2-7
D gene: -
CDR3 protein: CASSTLPLGLEQYF
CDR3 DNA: TGTGCCAGCAGTACACTCCCATTGGGGCTGGAGCAGTACTTC

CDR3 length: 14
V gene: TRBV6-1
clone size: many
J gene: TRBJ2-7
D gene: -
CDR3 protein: CASSESGGSYEQYF
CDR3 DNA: TGTGCCAGCAGTGAATCCGGCGGGTCCTACGAGCAGTACTTC